These 25 T cell receptor beta chains share one sample of origin, sequenced in a study of T-cell memory formation after mild COVID-19 (dated by TCRdb to the early 2020s). The protocol used for the library was 5' RACE. TCRdb names Illumina NovaSeq 6000 as the instrument used. TCRdb redid the processing of the public reads, applying fastp at Q25 and MiXCR, and retained in-frame beta chains. Rows with one shared CDR3 protein collapse into an entry with the most common genes and DNA. In all, the sample holds 50,000 to 60,000 distinct CDR3 sequences, and 25% to 30% of those were seen once. The ten largest clones represent roughly 45% of the sample. Sequencing used PBMCs or a T cell subset sorted from them (not recorded which). The receptors here all came from a man aged 18-30 years who had mild COVID-19 (a few samples of this study predate the infection). The sample titles of this study are shuffled in the database, so cell type and time point are left out; the donor was told from shared clones.

This clonotype showed up just a few times. V and J are TRBV5-6 and TRBJ2-3; D not resolved. With 0 bases removed from V and 4 bases from J, the gap between germline ends came to 6 bases. Germline V gene data show CDR1 as SGHDT and CDR2 as YYEEEE. This CDR3 contains 13 residues. CDR3 DNA: TGTGCCAGCAGCTTGGCCATTGCAGATACGCAGTATTTT. Protein product: CASSLAIADTQYF.

The J gene is TRBJ1-4, the V gene TRBV4-3; D is undetermined. The CDR3 totals 15 residues. Trimming shortened V by 4 bases and J by 1 base, and 10 bases separated the two germline ends. CDR1 and CDR2 (germline): LGHNA, YSLEER. DNA for the CDR3: TGCGCCAGCAGCCCCTTGGACGGAACTAATGAAAAACTGTTTTTT. Protein sequence: CASSPLDGTNEKLFF.

This clonotype was recorded a few times. The chain joins TRBV19 to TRBJ2-7, with TRBD1 as a possible D gene (6 bases). This CDR3 has 14 residues. V was shortened by 5 bases and J by 6 bases, with 17 bases between the two germline ends. CDR1 and CDR2 (germline): LNHDA, SQIVND (reference sequence). The CDR3: CASSVGTGYGEQYF. Written as DNA, the CDR3 is TGTGCCAGTAGTGTCGGTACAGGGTACGGCGAGCAGTACTTC.

This clonotype was observed a few times. The CDR3 coding sequence is TGTGCCAGCAGCTTAGACAGGAGTTGGCAGTTCGAGCAGTACGTC. Translated, it gives CASSLDRSWQFEQYV. The chain joins TRBV7-2 to TRBJ2-7; possibly TRBD1 for D (5 bases). The germline V gene has CDR1 SGHTA and CDR2 FQGNSA. CDR3 length: 15 residues. Deletions cut 1 base from V and 6 bases from J, with 16 bases between.

This clonotype was counted between two and nine times. The CDR3 here is CASSFQYYEQYF. The CDR3 coding sequence is TGTGCCAGCAGCTTTCAGTACTACGAGCAGTACTTC. V usage is TRBV7-9 and J usage is TRBJ2-7, with D unclear. The CDR3 runs 12 residues. CDR1 and CDR2 from the germline V gene are SEHNR and FQNEAQ (reference sequence). Trimming took off 3 bases at V and 3 bases at J, with 6 bases between the two ends.

This clonotype was seen only a few times. The chain employs TRBV15 and TRBJ2-1, with D tentatively TRBD1 (6 bases). The length of the CDR3 is 16 residues. Between the trimmed V and J ends, which lost 0 bases and 5 bases, there was a span of 14 bases. Looked up from germline, CDR1 is LNHNV and CDR2 is YYDKDF (reference sequence). CDR3 amino acids: CATSRDSWGQHNEQFF. DNA of the CDR3: TGTGCCACCAGCAGAGATTCATGGGGACAACACAATGAGCAGTTCTTC. Variable domain in full (rest from reference TRBV15 and TRBJ2-1): DAMVIQNPRYQVTQFGKPVTLSCSQTLNHNVMYWYQQKSSQAPKLLFHYYDKDFNNEADTPDNFQSRRPNTSFCFLDIRSPGLGDTAMYLCATSRDSWGQHNEQFFGPGTRLTVL.

The CDR3, as DNA: TGTGCCAGCAGTTGGGGACTAGCGGGGGCAAGCACAGATACGCAGTATTTT. Encoded protein: CASSWGLAGASTDTQYF. The V gene is TRBV6-5, the J gene TRBJ2-3; 14 bases fit TRBD2. Germline CDR1 reads MNHEY; CDR2 reads SVGAGI. Losses at the gene ends were 4 bases for V and 0 bases for J; bases not matched to a gene: 3. The CDR3 loop spans 17 amino acids.

This clonotype was seen more than once but under ten times. This chain joins TRBV7-2 and TRBJ2-7; TRBD1 might be the D (5 bases). V was cut by 4 bases and J by 3 bases, with 10 bases left in between. Germline CDR1 SGHTA, CDR2 FQGNSA. This CDR3 spans 13 amino acids. The CDR3 protein is CASSWAGNYEQYF. CDR3 nucleotide sequence: TGTGCCAGCAGCTGGGCAGGGAACTACGAGCAGTACTTC.

The chain uses TRBV5-6 and TRBJ2-5, with D perhaps given as TRBD1 or TRBD2 (6 bases each). V gave up 1 base and J gave up 5 bases, with 18 bases separating them. This CDR3 is built from 16 residues. Germline V gives CDR1 SGHDT, CDR2 YYEEEE. The CDR3 spells CASSLYERGGLETQYF. The CDR3 DNA reads TGTGCCAGCAGCTTGTACGAACGTGGGGGGCTGGAGACCCAGTACTTC.

The chain carries TRBV15 and TRBJ1-3; D is undetermined. The CDR3 has 15 residues. The V gene's germline CDR1 is LNHNV and CDR2 YYDKDF (reference sequence). Trimming stripped 5 bases from V and 0 bases from J, with 11 bases between. In nucleotides, the CDR3 is TGTGCCACCAGCGATGAATCGAGCTCTGGAAACACCATATATTTT. The encoded protein is CATSDESSSGNTIYF.

This clonotype was found a few times. The chain links TRBV5-1 to TRBJ2-2; D could derive from TRBD1 or TRBD2 (6 bases each). Per the germline V gene, CDR1 is SGHRS and CDR2 is YFSETQ. The CDR3 consists of 16 residues. With 0 bases removed from V and 4 bases from J, the gap between germline ends came to 13 bases. CDR3 nucleotide sequence: TGCGCCAGCAGCTTGGCCCTCGGAGGGGGCACCGGGGAGCTGTTTTTT. This codes for CASSLALGGGTGELFF.

This clonotype has just a few counts. The V gene is TRBV7-9, the J gene TRBJ2-3, with D unresolved. Deletions cut 1 base from V and 5 bases from J, with 13 bases between. The CDR3 contains 15 residues. CDR1 is SEHNR, CDR2 FQNEAQ, per germline (reference sequence). The CDR3 nucleotides are TGTGCCAGCAGCTTAGTGGGTACTGCGAGAGATACGCAGTATTTT. Translated, it gives CASSLVGTARDTQYF.

This clonotype has more than one count but fewer than ten. The CDR3 protein is CASSGRGNTIYF. CDR3 nucleotides: TGTGCCAGCAGTGGCCGGGGGAACACCATATATTTT. The gene calls are TRBV12-3 or TRBV12-4 and TRBJ1-3; tentative D call: TRBD1 (5 bases). V was pared by 5 bases and J by 7 bases, with 9 bases between. The CDR3 loop spans 12 amino acids.

This clonotype was picked up a small number of times. CDR3 in DNA: TGTGCCAGCAGTTACTCGATGGGTGAGCAGTTCTTC. Its protein is CASSYSMGEQFF. This chain links TRBV6-2 or TRBV6-3 with TRBJ2-1; the D is unclear. V dropped 0 bases and J dropped 9 bases, with 6 bases sitting between them. This CDR3 spans 12 amino acids. Germline V CDR1 and CDR2: MNHEY, SVGEGT.

V gene TRBV6-2 or TRBV6-3 combines with J gene TRBJ2-3; D might be TRBD1 (5 bases). V lost 6 bases, J lost 2 bases, and 12 bases lay in between. The CDR3 spans 14 residues. Germline CDR1 reads MNHEY; CDR2 reads SVGEGT. CDR3 loop: CASRQVRDTDTQYF. Written as DNA, the CDR3 is TGTGCCAGCAGACAGGTCCGAGACACAGATACGCAGTATTTT.

This clonotype occurred many times. The genes are TRBV2 and TRBJ2-5; 7 bases fit TRBD2. This CDR3 comprises 15 residues. V shed 8 bases and J 5 bases; nucleotides not matched to a gene: 14. In germline, CDR1 is SNHLY, CDR2 FYNNEI. This CDR3 reads CASRKGAAGGETQYF. In DNA, the CDR3 is TGTGCCAGCCGTAAAGGGGCGGCCGGGGGGGAGACCCAGTACTTC.

The rearrangement joins TRBV27 to TRBJ2-7, with 7 positions matching TRBD1. Germline CDR1 and CDR2: MNHEY and SMNVEV (reference sequence). The CDR3 covers 15 residues. V lost 0 bases to trimming and J lost 3 bases; unmatched junction nucleotides: 5. The DNA of the CDR3 is TGTGCCAGCAGTTTATCACAGGGGCCTTTCTACGAGCAGTACTTC. Protein: CASSLSQGPFYEQYF.

This clonotype appeared a few times. The rearrangement joins TRBV4-1 to TRBJ1-2, with D unresolved. The germline gives CDR1 MGHRA, CDR2 YSYEKL. The V end lost 1 base, the J end lost 8 bases, and 5 bases lay between the germline ends. CDR3 length: 11 residues. In nucleotides, the CDR3 is TGCGCCAGCAGCCAAGGCCGGGGCTACACCTTC. Translated: CASSQGRGYTF.

Many counts were recorded for this clonotype. The V call is TRBV12-3 or TRBV12-4, the J call TRBJ1-5; D call uncertain. CDR3 length: 15 residues. V was clipped by 3 bases and J by 0 bases, with 9 bases between them. The CDR3, as DNA: TGTGCCAGCAGTTTGGGCTACGTTAGCAATCAGCCCCAGCATTTT. Translated: CASSLGYVSNQPQHF.

This chain links TRBV15 with TRBJ2-3, with D hard to call. CDR1 is LNHNV, CDR2 YYDKDF, per germline (reference sequence). Between the trimmed V and J ends, which lost 5 bases and 5 bases, there was a span of 8 bases. The CDR3 consists of 12 residues. CDR3 protein: CATSHQRDTQYF. The CDR3 DNA reads TGTGCCACCAGCCACCAGCGAGATACGCAGTATTTT. The full variable domain, its missing parts supplied by reference TRBV15 and TRBJ2-3, is DAMVIQNPRYQVTQFGKPVTLSCSQTLNHNVMYWYQQKSSQAPKLLFHYYDKDFNNEADTPDNFQSRRPNTSFCFLDIRSPGLGDTAMYLCATSHQRDTQYFGPGTRLTVL.

This clonotype was detected only a few times. This chain's CDR3 is CASSLVGNEQFF. The CDR3, as DNA: TGTGCCAGCAGTTTGGTGGGCAATGAGCAGTTCTTC. The V call is TRBV6-5, the J call TRBJ2-1; D gene ambiguous. Deletions cut 4 bases from V and 6 bases from J, with 7 bases between. CDR3 length: 12 residues. Germline V CDR1 and CDR2: MNHEY, SVGAGI.

This clonotype has at least ten counts. This sequence joins TRBV20-1 and TRBJ2-1, with D maybe TRBD2 (6 bases). Germline V lookup: CDR1 DFQATT, CDR2 SNEGSKA (reference sequence). This CDR3 has 16 residues. V shed 6 bases and J shed 0 bases, with 18 bases lying between them. The CDR3 region is CSANHPYGGSYNEQFF. The CDR3 bases are TGCAGTGCGAACCACCCCTACGGGGGCTCCTACAATGAGCAGTTCTTC.

The sample holds a few counts of this clonotype. This chain links TRBV7-2 with TRBJ2-3, with 9 bases matching TRBD2. Germline V CDR1 and CDR2: SGHTA, FQGNSA. The CDR3 length is 15 residues. Unmatched junction bases numbered 6, after V lost 4 bases and J lost 4 bases. CDR3 residues: CASSWASGVADTQYF. The CDR3 nucleotides read TGTGCCAGCAGCTGGGCTAGCGGGGTTGCAGATACGCAGTATTTT.

The chain combines TRBV29-1 with TRBJ2-1; D possibly corresponds to TRBD2 (6 bases). Trimming took off 6 bases at V and 0 bases at J, with 9 bases between the two ends. The CDR3 has 13 amino acids. Germline V gene lookup returns CDR1 SQVTM and CDR2 ANQGSEA. Here the CDR3 reads CSVRDFSYNEQFF. CDR3 sequence (DNA): TGCAGCGTAAGGGACTTCTCCTACAATGAGCAGTTCTTC.

On this clonotype: The conserved final phenylalanine or tryptophan is absent from the CDR3, which likely points to a read error. The chain carries TRBV7-9 and TRBJ2-1; D may correspond to TRBD1 or TRBD2 (5 bases each). V lost 5 bases to trimming and J lost 4 bases, with 15 bases between them. The germline CDR1 and CDR2 sequences are SEHNR and FQNEAQ (reference sequence). The CDR3 runs to 15 residues. In DNA, the CDR3 is TGTGCCAGCAGCGTATCCGGGACGGGGTACAATGAGCAGTTCCTC. Protein: CASSVSGTGYNEQFL.